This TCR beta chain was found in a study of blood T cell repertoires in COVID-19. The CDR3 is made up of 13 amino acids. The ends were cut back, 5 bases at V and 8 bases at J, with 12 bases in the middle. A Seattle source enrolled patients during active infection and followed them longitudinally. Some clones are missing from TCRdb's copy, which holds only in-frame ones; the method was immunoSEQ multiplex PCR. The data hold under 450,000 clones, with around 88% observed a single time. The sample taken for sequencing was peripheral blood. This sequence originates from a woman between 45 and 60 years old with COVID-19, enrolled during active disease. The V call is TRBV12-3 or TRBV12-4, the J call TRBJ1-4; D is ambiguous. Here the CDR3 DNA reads TGTGCCAGCAGTATCTCCCTAGAGGAAAAACTGTTTTTT. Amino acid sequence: CASSISLEEKLFF.